The 16 T cell receptor beta chains below come from one sample, sequenced in a study of a mutant IDH1 vaccine in newly diagnosed glioma. These receptors' targets are unknown. Here immunoSEQ multiplex PCR was the method, and the copy in TCRdb shows in-frame clones only, minus some. The profile shows tens of thousands of clones, roughly 83% of them singletons. Time point meaning: week 35, safety follow-up. Vaccination used 300 ug of mutant IDH1 20-mer peptide per dose, with topical imiquimod. The material sequenced was PBMCs, taken from a glioma patient whose treatment included an IDH1 peptide vaccine. Receptors originate from a young man with glioma.

In this sample, this clone turned up a few times. The V gene is TRBV19, the J gene TRBJ1-4, with a weak D call TRBD1 (5 bases). Germline CDR1 reads LNHDA; CDR2 reads SQIVND (reference sequence). V lost 2 bases and J lost 5, with 6 bases in between. CDR3 size: 13 residues. The CDR3 is CASSISGNEKLFF. CDR3 nucleotides: TGTGCCAGTAGTATATCAGGGAATGAAAAACTGTTTTTT.

This clone has just a few counts. The genes are TRBV5-6 and TRBJ1-1; D not certain. The CDR3 extends over 14 amino acids. Trimming took 4 bases from V and 2 from J, leaving 12 bases between them. Germline V gene lookup returns CDR1 SGHDT and CDR2 YYEEEE. The CDR3 DNA is TGTGCCAGCAGCCCCCTGGGGTATAACACTGAAGCTTTCTTT. It codes for CASSPLGYNTEAFF.

The J gene is TRBJ1-4, the V gene TRBV10-2; 9 positions agree with TRBD1. Germline values: CDR1 WSHSY, CDR2 SAAADI. After removal of 4 bases from V and 11 bases from J, the junction contained 8 bases not matched to a gene. The CDR3 covers 14 residues. The CDR3 DNA is TGCGCCAGCAGTGCCCCGGACAGGGGAAGCAAACTGTTTTTT. Translation gives CASSAPDRGSKLFF.

The chain is built from TRBV5-8 and TRBJ2-6, with no clear D. This CDR3 contains 18 residues. The V end was cut by 1 base, the J end by 0 bases, with 14 bases between. Germline lookup yields CDR1 SGHTS and CDR2 YDEGEE. The CDR3 DNA follows: TGTGCCAGCAGCTTGATAGTAGGTTACAGCTCTGGGGCCAACGTCCTGACTTTC. Encoded protein: CASSLIVGYSSGANVLTF.

This clone has a single count. This chain uses TRBV6-5 with TRBJ1-3; TRBD1 matches at 9 bases. The CDR3 extends over 15 amino acids. V lost 6 bases to trimming and J lost 0 bases; unmatched junction nucleotides: 3. Germline values: CDR1 MNHEY, CDR2 SVGAGI. The CDR3, as DNA: TGTGCCAGCAGCCGGACAGGGGTCTCTGGAAACACCATATATTTT. Translation gives CASSRTGVSGNTIYF.

The chain joins TRBV19 to TRBJ1-5, with D uncertain. V lost 3 bases, J lost 6 bases, and 9 bases lay in between. The CDR3 sequence is 13 residues long. Germline CDR1 is LNHDA and CDR2 is SQIVND (reference sequence). CDR3 bases: TGTGCCAGTAGTATCCAAACAACTCAGCCCCAGCATTTT. Translating it yields CASSIQTTQPQHF.

A remark on this clone: Other DNA sequences in the sample encode the same CDR3. V and J are TRBV2 and TRBJ1-1, with D possibly matching TRBD1 (5 bases). Germline assignment: CDR1 SNHLY and CDR2 FYNNEI. The V end lost 3 bases, the J end lost 2 bases, and 7 bases lay between the germline ends. The CDR3 has 13 amino acids. This CDR3 reads CASSDRVNTEAFF. The CDR3 DNA is TGTGCCAGCAGTGACAGGGTTAACACTGAAGCTTTCTTT. The full variable domain, with the rest looked up from reference TRBV2 and TRBJ1-1, is EPEVTQTPSHQVTQMGQEVILRCVPISNHLYFYWYRQILGQKVEFLVSFYNNEISEKSEIFDDQFSVERPDGSNFTLKIRSTKLEDSAMYFCASSDRVNTEAFFGQGTRLTVV.

The chain joins TRBV30 to TRBJ1-1; no reliable D call. This CDR3 contains 13 residues. The V gene lost 2 bases and the J gene lost 1 base, with 8 bases spanning the gap. From germline, CDR1 is GTSNPN and CDR2 SVGIG (reference sequence). DNA of the CDR3: TGTGCCTGGAGTACGGGGAGGAACACTGAAGCTTTCTTT. It specifies CAWSTGRNTEAFF.

The chain recombines TRBV6-5 with TRBJ1-6; D is perhaps TRBD1 (5 bases). The ends were cut back, 6 bases at V and 6 bases at J, with 12 bases in the middle. CDR3 length: 14 residues. The germline V gene encodes CDR1 MNHEY and CDR2 SVGAGI. The DNA for the CDR3 is TGTGCCAGCAGCCAGGGACTCCCTAATTCACCCCTCCACTTT. Amino acids: CASSQGLPNSPLHF.

The chain links TRBV9 to TRBJ2-2; 7 bases map to TRBD1. J gave up 3 bases and V 0 bases, and 5 bases lay outside the gene matches. CDR3 length: 16 residues. Germline lookup yields CDR1 SGDLS and CDR2 YYNGEE. This CDR3 reads CASSVAAGGHTGELFF. CDR3 coding DNA: TGTGCCAGCAGCGTAGCGGCAGGGGGTCACACCGGGGAGCTGTTTTTT.

The V call is TRBV30, the J call TRBJ1-1; D unresolved. This CDR3 has 12 amino acids. The V end was cut by 0 bases, the J end by 7 bases, with 9 bases between. Per the germline V gene, CDR1 is GTSNPN and CDR2 is SVGIG (reference sequence). CDR3 amino acids: CAWSVRGGEAFF. In DNA form, the CDR3 reads TGTGCCTGGAGTGTCCGTGGCGGTGAAGCTTTCTTT.

J is TRBJ2-7 and V is TRBV5-4, with 7 bases matching TRBD1. V was clipped by 2 bases and J by 2 bases; unmatched bases: 4. Germline values: CDR1 SGHNT, CDR2 YYREEE (reference sequence). The CDR3 extends over 14 amino acids. The CDR3 DNA reads as TGTGCCAGCAGCTTCCGGGACAGCGCCTACGAGCAGTACTTC. Translated: CASSFRDSAYEQYF.

This rearrangement joins TRBV5-8 to TRBJ2-1; 13 nucleotides line up with TRBD2. The germline V gene encodes CDR1 SGHTS and CDR2 YDEGEE. The CDR3 has 18 amino acids. The J segment lost 0 bases and the V segment lost 0 bases, leaving 3 bases of the junction unmatched. This chain's CDR3 is CASSLVRTSGSSYNEQFF. CDR3 bases: TGTGCCAGCAGCTTGGTGAGGACTAGCGGGAGCTCCTACAATGAGCAGTTCTTC.

This chain links TRBV30 with TRBJ1-1; D is uncertain. Germline lookup yields CDR1 GTSNPN and CDR2 SVGIG (reference sequence). Trimming cost V 2 bases and J 0 bases, with 7 bases left between them. The CDR3 consists of 13 residues. The CDR3 bases are TGTGCCTGGAGTAAAGTCTTGAACACTGAAGCTTTCTTT. As protein: CAWSKVLNTEAFF.

The chain is built from TRBV2 and TRBJ2-1; a weak D match, TRBD1 (6 bases). This CDR3 has 14 residues. The germline V gene has CDR1 SNHLY and CDR2 FYNNEI. Trimming cost V 7 bases and J 6 bases, with 16 bases left between them. The CDR3 protein is CASKGGRGANEQFF. The DNA of the CDR3 is TGTGCCAGCAAAGGGGGAAGAGGGGCCAATGAGCAGTTCTTC.

The V and J genes are TRBV28 and TRBJ1-2; 9 bases line up with TRBD1. After removal of 6 bases from V and 4 bases from J, the junction contained 3 bases not matched to a gene. The CDR3 totals 13 residues. Germline assignment: CDR1 MDHEN and CDR2 SYDVKM. The CDR3 DNA is TGTGCCAGCAGACAGACAGGGGGCTATGGCTACACCTTC. It encodes CASRQTGGYGYTF.